This T cell receptor (beta chain) derives from a study of T cell changes during pregnancy in multiple sclerosis. Measured with immunoSEQ multiplex PCR; TCRdb has only the in-frame clones, and not every one. The sample lists 55,000 to 70,000 clones; approximately 91% were seen once. The CDR3 extends over 17 amino acids. Germline loops: CDR1 SGHAT, CDR2 FQNNGV. V trimming: 3 bases; J trimming: 0 bases; junction bases outside the gene matches: 6. The sequencing used CD4+ T cells from peripheral blood mononuclear cells, collected after pregnancy. The receptor was derived from a female donor with multiple sclerosis, enrolled in a pregnancy study. The chain recombines TRBV11-2 with TRBJ2-1; TRBD2 matches 9 bases. CDR3: CASSFPGLASSYNEQFF. In DNA, the CDR3 is TGTGCCAGCAGCTTTCCGGGACTAGCAAGCTCCTACAATGAGCAGTTCTTC.